These 30 T cell receptor beta chains were sequenced from one sample in a study of monozygotic twins with inflammatory bowel disease. From the 5' RACE reads, TCRdb lists one entry per CDR3 protein and no DNA. This repertoire includes 330,000 or so distinct CDR3 sequences. Specimen: blood. Receptor source: a human donor with ulcerative colitis or Crohn's disease, or a healthy co-twin of an affected twin (not recorded which).

V and J are TRBV5-1 and TRBJ2-5; TCRdb's D call, TRBD2, is unchecked because there is no DNA. The length of the CDR3 is 15 residues. CDR1 is SGHRS and CDR2 is YFSETQ in the germline V gene. This CDR3 reads CASSLHSGSGETQYF.

The chain joins TRBV7-8 to TRBJ2-5. Germline-derived CDR1 and CDR2 are SGHVS and FQNEAQ. The CDR3 length is 14 residues. CDR3 loop: CASSLSGTGETQYF.

The chain recombines TRBV10-3 with TRBJ2-7; TCRdb outputs TRBD1, but without DNA this stays unchecked. The CDR3 runs 11 residues. Per germline, CDR1 ENHRY and CDR2 SYGVKD. CDR3 loop: CAMGGSYEQYF.

J is TRBJ2-3 and V is TRBV7-8; TCRdb names TRBD2, which stays unverified in the absence of DNA. From germline, CDR1 is SGHVS and CDR2 FQNEAQ. The CDR3 has 16 residues. CDR3 region: CASSLFGGNGIDTQYF.

V is TRBV20-1 and J is TRBJ1-1; the TRBD1 assignment by TCRdb is unverifiable without DNA. The V gene's germline CDR1 is DFQATT and CDR2 SNEGSKA (reference sequence). The CDR3 runs to 14 residues. This CDR3 is CSANQGRVNTEAFF.

The genes are TRBV29-1 and TRBJ1-1. The CDR3 has 14 residues. The germline CDR1 and CDR2 sequences are SQVTM and ANQGSEA. CDR3 in amino acids: CSIQHQRKDTEAFF.

The chain uses TRBV20-1 and TRBJ2-7; TCRdb's D gene call, TRBD2, goes unchecked for lack of DNA. Germline V gene sequence: CDR1 DFQATT, CDR2 SNEGSKA (reference sequence). The CDR3 consists of 13 residues. The chain's CDR3 is CSARNRAGGEQYF.

The chain recombines TRBV3-1 with TRBJ2-2; TCRdb's assignment of TRBD2 cannot be checked, as there is no DNA. The germline V gene has CDR1 LGHDT and CDR2 YNNKEL (reference sequence). CDR3 length: 16 amino acids. This CDR3 reads CASSQGLAGNTGELFF.

The CDR3 sequence is CSAAHTTLDGFNQPQHF. The chain employs TRBV20-1 and TRBJ1-5; TCRdb's D gene call, TRBD1, goes unchecked for lack of DNA. Germline values: CDR1 DFQATT, CDR2 SNEGSKA (reference sequence). The CDR3 contains 17 residues.

This chain connects TRBV6-5 to TRBJ2-7; TCRdb's D call of TRBD1 is untestable without DNA. There are 15 residues in the CDR3. The germline CDR1 and CDR2 sequences are MNHEY and SVGAGI. The CDR3 region is CASSYPSGQGYEQYF.

J is TRBJ2-7 and V is TRBV28; TCRdb designates TRBD1, a call that cannot be tested without DNA. Germline CDR1 is MDHEN and CDR2 is SYDVKM. This CDR3 is built from 16 residues. CDR3 residues: CASSSTGEDPLYEQYF.

The chain is built from TRBV5-1 and TRBJ2-7; TCRdb calls TRBD1, which cannot be checked without DNA. Germline V gene sequence: CDR1 SGHRS, CDR2 YFSETQ. The CDR3 contains 14 residues. The CDR3 reads CASSRDGHSYEQYF.

V usage is TRBV11-2 and J usage is TRBJ2-2; the TRBD1 assignment by TCRdb is unverifiable without DNA. Germline V gene lookup returns CDR1 SGHAT and CDR2 FQNNGV. The length of the CDR3 is 17 residues. CDR3 loop: CASSPGVRGRNTGELFF. The whole variable domain, remainder taken from reference TRBV11-2 and TRBJ2-2, is EAGVAQSPRYKIIEKRQSVAFWCNPISGHATLYWYQQILGQGPKLLIQFQNNGVVDDSQLPKDRFSAERLKGVDSTLKIQPAKLEDSAVYLCASSPGVRGRNTGELFFGEGSRLTVL.

V usage is TRBV5-5 and J usage is TRBJ2-7; with no DNA, the TCRdb D assignment of TRBD1 cannot be verified. The CDR3 runs to 16 residues. Per the germline V gene, CDR1 is SGHKS and CDR2 is YYEKEE (reference sequence). CDR3 amino acids: CASSWQVRGSGYEQYF.

V gene TRBV20-1 combines with J gene TRBJ2-1. The CDR3 is made up of 17 amino acids. Germline assignment: CDR1 DFQATT and CDR2 SNEGSKA (reference sequence). The CDR3 loop is CSARDGRTPRSYNEQFF.

V gene TRBV12-3 or TRBV12-4 combines with J gene TRBJ1-1; TCRdb's D gene call, TRBD1, goes unchecked for lack of DNA. This CDR3 is built from 13 residues. The CDR3 is CASSLEQGTEAFF.

The CDR3 protein is CATSDPSWEGLIYEQFF. The chain combines TRBV24-1 with TRBJ2-1; TCRdb names TRBD2, which stays unverified in the absence of DNA. The germline CDR1 and CDR2 sequences are KGHDR and SFDVKD. This CDR3 spans 17 amino acids.

The chain has TRBV5-1 and TRBJ1-5. Germline V gene data show CDR1 as SGHRS and CDR2 as YFSETQ. The CDR3 runs to 15 residues. The chain's CDR3 is CASSYNGQSNQPQHF.

The chain combines TRBV15 with TRBJ1-2; the TRBD1 assignment by TCRdb is unverifiable without DNA. Germline CDR1 LNHNV, CDR2 YYDKDF (reference sequence). CDR3 length: 17 residues. Here the CDR3 reads CATSRGAGTGNFGGYTF.

This rearrangement joins TRBV5-1 to TRBJ1-4. The CDR3 loop spans 14 amino acids. The germline V gene encodes CDR1 SGHRS and CDR2 YFSETQ. CDR3 amino acids: CASSFGVTNEKLFF.

This chain joins TRBV7-2 and TRBJ2-3; the TCRdb D gene call, TRBD2, has no DNA to confirm it. Germline V CDR1 and CDR2: SGHTA, FQGNSA. This CDR3 has 15 residues. The CDR3: CASNTHGGAADTQYF.

The chain links TRBV6-2 or TRBV6-3 to TRBJ2-3; without DNA, the TCRdb call of TRBD1 cannot be checked. CDR1 MNHEY and CDR2 SVGEGT come from the germline V gene. This CDR3 region has 16 residues. The CDR3 here is CASTLGGGLSTDTQYF.

The V gene is TRBV5-1, the J gene TRBJ2-2; without DNA, the TCRdb call of TRBD2 cannot be checked. CDR3 size: 13 residues. CDR1 and CDR2 from the germline V gene are SGHRS and YFSETQ. The CDR3 loop is CASSGDSTGELFF. Complete variable domain (other parts from reference TRBV5-1 and TRBJ2-2): KAGVTQTPRYLIKTRGQQVTLSCSPISGHRSVSWYQQTPGQGLQFLFEYFSETQRNKGNFPGRFSGRQFSNSRSEMNVSTLELGDSALYLCASSGDSTGELFFGEGSRLTVL.

This sequence joins TRBV11-2 and TRBJ2-7; without DNA, the TCRdb call of TRBD1 cannot be checked. Germline CDR1 is SGHAT and CDR2 is FQNNGV. The CDR3 has 14 residues. CDR3 residues: CASCPITGPYEQYF.

J is TRBJ1-1 and V is TRBV5-1. CDR1 SGHRS and CDR2 YFSETQ come from the germline V gene. CDR3 length: 14 amino acids. The CDR3 spells CASSSGGKNTEAFF.

The rearrangement links TRBV7-9 to TRBJ1-4; TCRdb reports TRBD1, a call that lacks DNA to check it against. CDR1 is SEHNR, CDR2 FQNEAQ, per germline (reference sequence). This CDR3 comprises 15 residues. This CDR3 reads CASSLMTGAGEKLFF.

The rearrangement joins TRBV7-2 to TRBJ2-3; TCRdb names TRBD2, which stays unverified in the absence of DNA. The CDR3 length is 17 residues. The germline gives CDR1 SGHTA, CDR2 FQGNSA. The CDR3: CASSRNSGLAGADTQYF.

The V and J genes are TRBV10-3 and TRBJ2-3; the TRBD1 assignment by TCRdb is unverifiable without DNA. The CDR3 has 16 amino acids. Germline CDR1 ENHRY, CDR2 SYGVKD. This chain's CDR3 is CAISEGTRSSTDTQYF.

The chain uses TRBV7-8 and TRBJ2-5; TCRdb gives TRBD2 as the D gene, but with no DNA this cannot be confirmed. The germline CDR1 and CDR2 sequences are SGHVS and FQNEAQ. The CDR3 is 16 amino acids. The CDR3 reads CASSRQPGLPRETQYF.

CDR3 protein: CASSTLAGGRTDTQYF. This sequence joins TRBV12-3 or TRBV12-4 and TRBJ2-3; without DNA, the TCRdb call of TRBD2 cannot be checked. This CDR3 is built from 16 residues.